This passage covers 8 T cell receptor beta chains from one sample sequenced in a study of cytomegalovirus exposure and HLA in healthy donors. The PCR ran on 60 Vbeta and 13 Jbeta primers. Method: immunoSEQ multiplex PCR; TCRdb's copy keeps in-frame clones and lacks some. The table lists around 110,000 clones. The sequenced sample consisted of PBMCs. These receptors were collected from a young man in good health and CMV-seronegative.

The chain joins TRBV7-9 to TRBJ2-5; D ambiguous. The closer fit of TRBJ2-7 to the DNA end suggests the J call may be wrong. Germline-derived CDR1 and CDR2 are SEHNR and FQNEAQ (reference sequence). This CDR3 is built from 12 residues. As DNA, the CDR3 is TGTGCCAGCAGCCTTACAGTATTCGAGCAGTACTTC. Protein product: CASSLTVFEQYF.

The rearrangement joins TRBV6-6 to TRBJ2-5; possibly TRBD1 for D (5 bases). V lost 6 bases, J lost 2 bases, and 13 bases lay in between. The length of the CDR3 is 14 residues. From germline, CDR1 is MNHNY and CDR2 SVGAGI (reference sequence). CDR3 DNA: TGTGCCAGCAGCTTTGCTACAGGACAAGAGACCCAGTACTTC. This encodes CASSFATGQETQYF.

As regards this clone: The sample contains more than one DNA sequence encoding this CDR3. This sequence joins TRBV7-9 and TRBJ2-7, with D tentatively TRBD1 (6 bases). Trimming took 5 bases from V and 4 from J, leaving 9 bases between them. CDR1 is SEHNR, CDR2 FQNEAQ, per germline (reference sequence). This CDR3 is built from 12 residues. DNA of the CDR3: TGTGCCAGCAGCGCGCAGGGGTACGAGCAGTACTTC. This sequence encodes CASSAQGYEQYF. Looking up the rest from reference TRBV7-9 and TRBJ2-7 gives the full variable domain: DTGVSQNPRHKITKRGQNVTFRCDPISEHNRLYWYRQTLGQGPEFLTYFQNEAQLEKSRLLSDRFSAERPKGSFSTLEIQRTEQGDSAMYLCASSAQGYEQYFGPGTRLTVT.

This chain joins TRBV6-1 and TRBJ1-3, with 12 positions matching TRBD1. The CDR3 has 17 amino acids. The V and J ends lost 4 bases and 4 bases, in that order; junction bases with no gene match: 8. CDR1 and CDR2 (germline): MNHNS, SASEGT. DNA of the CDR3: TGTGCCAGCAGTGTTCCGGGACAGGGGGCACTCGGAAACACCATATATTTT. It specifies CASSVPGQGALGNTIYF.

This CDR3 reads CASSDTTGGLPDTQYF. Here the CDR3 DNA reads TGCGCCAGCAGTGACACGACGGGGGGCCTCCCAGATACGCAGTATTTT. The chain links TRBV10-2 to TRBJ2-3; maybe TRBD2 (7 bases). V was clipped by 3 bases and J by 4 bases, with 17 bases between them. CDR3 length: 16 residues. CDR1 is WSHSY and CDR2 is SAAADI in the germline V gene.

This chain uses TRBV7-6 with TRBJ2-1, with 9 positions matching TRBD1. Germline V gives CDR1 SGHVS, CDR2 FNYEAQ. The CDR3 contains 16 residues. V gave up 5 bases and J gave up 0 bases; unmatched junction bases: 5. CDR3 sequence reads: CASSGTGSSSYNEQFF. The CDR3, as DNA: TGTGCCAGCAGCGGGACAGGGTCGAGCTCCTACAATGAGCAGTTCTTC.

The chain uses TRBV5-5 and TRBJ2-5; weak D call: TRBD1 (6 bases). The CDR3 has 15 residues. Trimming took 2 bases from V and 3 from J, leaving 14 bases between them. Germline CDR1 and CDR2: SGHKS and YYEKEE (reference sequence). The CDR3 sequence: CASSFSGAREETQYF. The CDR3 DNA sequence: TGTGCCAGCAGCTTCTCAGGGGCCCGGGAAGAGACCCAGTACTTC.

The V gene is TRBV27, the J gene TRBJ1-1; D is undetermined. Germline CDR1 reads MNHEY; CDR2 reads SMNVEV (reference sequence). The V end was cut by 2 bases, the J end by 6 bases, with 19 bases between. The CDR3 has 16 amino acids. In DNA form, the CDR3 reads TGTGCCAGCAGTTTAGGGCCAGCCCCCAAGGAGGCTGAAGCTTTCTTT. Translated: CASSLGPAPKEAEAFF.